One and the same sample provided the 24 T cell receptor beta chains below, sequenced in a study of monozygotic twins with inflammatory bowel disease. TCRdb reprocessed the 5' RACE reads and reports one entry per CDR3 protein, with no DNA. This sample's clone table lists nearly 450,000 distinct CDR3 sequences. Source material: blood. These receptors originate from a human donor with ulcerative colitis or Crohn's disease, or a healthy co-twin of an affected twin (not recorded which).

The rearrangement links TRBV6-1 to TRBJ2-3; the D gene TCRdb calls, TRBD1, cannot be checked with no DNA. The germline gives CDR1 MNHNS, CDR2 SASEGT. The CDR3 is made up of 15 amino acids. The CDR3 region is CASSVAGGLTDTQYF.

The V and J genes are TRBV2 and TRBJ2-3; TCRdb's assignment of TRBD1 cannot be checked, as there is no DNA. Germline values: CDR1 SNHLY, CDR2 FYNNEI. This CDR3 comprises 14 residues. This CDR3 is CASIGALSRDTQYF.

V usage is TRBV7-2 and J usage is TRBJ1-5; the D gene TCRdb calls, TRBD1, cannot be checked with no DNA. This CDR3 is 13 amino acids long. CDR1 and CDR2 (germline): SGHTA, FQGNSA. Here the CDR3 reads CASARAGNQPQHF.

The CDR3 here is CASSSGSNTEAFF. The chain uses TRBV18 and TRBJ1-1. Germline CDR1 and CDR2: KGHSH and LQKENI. The CDR3 runs to 13 residues.

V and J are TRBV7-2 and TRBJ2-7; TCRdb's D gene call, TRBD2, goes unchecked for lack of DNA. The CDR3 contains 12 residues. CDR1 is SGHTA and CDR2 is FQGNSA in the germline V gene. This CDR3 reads CASSSGLGEQYF.

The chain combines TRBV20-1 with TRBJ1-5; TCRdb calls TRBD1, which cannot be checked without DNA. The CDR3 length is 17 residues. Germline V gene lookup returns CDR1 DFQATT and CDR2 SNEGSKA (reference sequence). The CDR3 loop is CSARSPNSGVVGQPQHF.

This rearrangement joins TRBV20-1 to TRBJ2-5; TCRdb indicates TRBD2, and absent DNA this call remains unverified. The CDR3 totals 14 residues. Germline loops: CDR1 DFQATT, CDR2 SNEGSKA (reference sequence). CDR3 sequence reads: CSAPNAGAPETQYF.

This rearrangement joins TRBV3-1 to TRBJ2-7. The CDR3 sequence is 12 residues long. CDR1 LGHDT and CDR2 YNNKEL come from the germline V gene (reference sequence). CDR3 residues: CASSQEFYEQYF.

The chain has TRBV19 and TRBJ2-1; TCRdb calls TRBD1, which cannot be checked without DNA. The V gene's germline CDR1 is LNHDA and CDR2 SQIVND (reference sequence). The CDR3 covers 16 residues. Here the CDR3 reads CASSIEGQGKYNEQFF.

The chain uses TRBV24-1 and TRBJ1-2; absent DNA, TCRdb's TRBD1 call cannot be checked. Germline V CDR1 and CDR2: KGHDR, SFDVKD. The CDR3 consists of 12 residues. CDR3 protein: CATSSGDYGYTF.

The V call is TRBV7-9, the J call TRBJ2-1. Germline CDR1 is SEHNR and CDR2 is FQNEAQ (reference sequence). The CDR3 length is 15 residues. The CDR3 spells CASSVRGDSYNEQFF.

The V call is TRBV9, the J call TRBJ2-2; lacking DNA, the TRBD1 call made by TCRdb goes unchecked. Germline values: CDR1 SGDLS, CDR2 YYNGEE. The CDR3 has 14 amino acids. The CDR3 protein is CASSPGTGAGELFF.

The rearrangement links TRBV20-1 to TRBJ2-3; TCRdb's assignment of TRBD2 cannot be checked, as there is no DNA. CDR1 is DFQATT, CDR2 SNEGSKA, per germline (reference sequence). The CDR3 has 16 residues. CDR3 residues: CSARGPSGGNTDTQYF.

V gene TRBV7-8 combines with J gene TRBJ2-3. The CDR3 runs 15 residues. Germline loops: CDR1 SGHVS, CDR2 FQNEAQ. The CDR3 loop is CASSLDSLLGDTQYF.

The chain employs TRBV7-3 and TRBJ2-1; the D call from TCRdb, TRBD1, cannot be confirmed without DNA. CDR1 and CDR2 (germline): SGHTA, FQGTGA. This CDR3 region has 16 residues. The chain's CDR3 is CASSSSGTVLGNEQFF.

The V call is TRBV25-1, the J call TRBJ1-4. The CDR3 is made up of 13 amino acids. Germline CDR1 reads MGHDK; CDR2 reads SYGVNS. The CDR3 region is CASSWAGTEKLFF.

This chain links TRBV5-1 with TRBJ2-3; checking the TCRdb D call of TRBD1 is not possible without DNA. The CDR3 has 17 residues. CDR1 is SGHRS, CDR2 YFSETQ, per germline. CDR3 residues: CASSFGSGALTTDTQYF.

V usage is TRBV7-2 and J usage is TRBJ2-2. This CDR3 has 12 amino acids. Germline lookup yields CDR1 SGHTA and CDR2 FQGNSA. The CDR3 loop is CASRVYTGELFF.

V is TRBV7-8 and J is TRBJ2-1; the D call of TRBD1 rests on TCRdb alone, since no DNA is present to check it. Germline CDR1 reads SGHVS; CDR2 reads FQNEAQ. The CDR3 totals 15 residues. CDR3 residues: CASSRGATGWNEQFF.

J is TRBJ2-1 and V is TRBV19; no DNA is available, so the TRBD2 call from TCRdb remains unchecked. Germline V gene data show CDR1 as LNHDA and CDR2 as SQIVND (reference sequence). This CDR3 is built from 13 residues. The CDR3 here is CAIGSVGTSGVFF.

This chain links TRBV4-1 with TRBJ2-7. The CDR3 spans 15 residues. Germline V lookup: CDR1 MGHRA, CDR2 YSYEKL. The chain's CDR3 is CASSQDPADTYEQYF.

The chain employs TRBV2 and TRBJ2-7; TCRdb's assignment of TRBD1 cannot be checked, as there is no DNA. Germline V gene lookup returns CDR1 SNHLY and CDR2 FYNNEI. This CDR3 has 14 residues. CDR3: CASTPQGITYEQYF.

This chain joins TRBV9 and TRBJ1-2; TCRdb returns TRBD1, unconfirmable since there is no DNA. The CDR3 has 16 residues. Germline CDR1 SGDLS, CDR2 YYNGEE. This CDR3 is CASSVPLGGRNYGYTF.

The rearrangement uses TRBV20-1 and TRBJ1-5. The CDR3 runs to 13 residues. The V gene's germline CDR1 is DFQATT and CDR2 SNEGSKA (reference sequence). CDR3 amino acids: CSAKGRTGQPQHF.